The 11 T cell receptor beta chains presented below share a single source sample, sequenced in a study of control samples from healthy donors and cancer patients. Some clones are missing from TCRdb's copy, which holds only in-frame ones; the method was immunoSEQ multiplex PCR. The profile shows 170,000 or so clones, over 85% of them singletons. The sequenced material came from blood. The receptors stem from a man aged 25 to 40 in good health.

V gene TRBV6-6 combines with J gene TRBJ1-3, with no clear D. CDR1 and CDR2 (germline): MNHNY, SVGAGI (reference sequence). CDR3 length: 13 amino acids. The V and J ends lost 4 bases and 0 bases respectively, with 4 bases between them. In DNA, the CDR3 is TGTGCCAGCAGTTCAAGCTCTGGAAACACCATATATTTT. This translates into CASSSSSGNTIYF.

The chain is built from TRBV5-1 and TRBJ2-3, with 8 bases lining up with TRBD2. The V segment lost 4 bases and the J segment 3 bases; nucleotides outside the gene matches: 7. The CDR3 consists of 15 residues. The germline V gene has CDR1 SGHRS and CDR2 YFSETQ. The CDR3 coding sequence is TGCGCCAGCAGCCTAGACAGCGGGGGTACAGATACGCAGTATTTT. This gives the protein CASSLDSGGTDTQYF. Variable domain in full (rest from reference TRBV5-1 and TRBJ2-3): KAGVTQTPRYLIKTRGQQVTLSCSPISGHRSVSWYQQTPGQGLQFLFEYFSETQRNKGNFPGRFSGRQFSNSRSEMNVSTLELGDSALYLCASSLDSGGTDTQYFGPGTRLTVL.

The chain couples TRBV4-1 to TRBJ2-7; 9 bases are shared with TRBD2. Trimming took 2 bases from V and 2 from J; bases not matched to a gene: 4. CDR1 is MGHRA, CDR2 YSYEKL, per germline. This CDR3 has 15 residues. In nucleotides, the CDR3 is TGCGCCAGCAGCCAATCTAGCGGGATGACCTACGAGCAGTACTTC. It codes for CASSQSSGMTYEQYF.

This clone was detected only once. V is TRBV25-1 and J is TRBJ1-4; no definite D call. Trimming cost V 6 bases and J 0 bases, with 14 bases left between them. Germline V gene data show CDR1 as MGHDK and CDR2 as SYGVNS. This CDR3 contains 16 residues. The CDR3 loop is CASSPLDGATNEKLFF. In DNA form, the CDR3 reads TGTGCCAGCAGCCCACTCGACGGTGCAACTAATGAAAAACTGTTTTTT. Full variable domain (rest looked up from reference TRBV25-1 and TRBJ1-4): EADIYQTPRYLVIGTGKKITLECSQTMGHDKMYWYQQDPGMELHLIHYSYGVNSTEKGDLSSESTVSRIRTEHFPLTLESARPSHTSQYLCASSPLDGATNEKLFFGSGTQLSVL.

V and J are TRBV2 and TRBJ2-1, with 8 bases lining up with TRBD2. This CDR3 contains 15 residues. Germline loops: CDR1 SNHLY, CDR2 FYNNEI. Trimming removed 4 bases from V and 7 bases from J; junction bases left unmatched: 9. CDR3 loop: CASSGESGRGNEQFF. CDR3 nucleotide sequence: TGTGCCAGCAGTGGAGAAAGCGGGAGAGGAAATGAGCAGTTCTTC.

The chain uses TRBV18 and TRBJ1-4, with D hard to call. Germline V gene lookup returns CDR1 KGHSH and CDR2 LQKENI. This CDR3 spans 12 amino acids. Trimming removed 3 bases from V and 8 bases from J, with 7 bases in between. DNA of the CDR3: TGTGCCAGCTCACCGGGGAGAGAAAAACTGTTTTTT. This codes for CASSPGREKLFF.

The V gene is TRBV7-3, the J gene TRBJ1-3; D is uncertain. Germline assignment: CDR1 SGHTA and CDR2 FQGTGA. CDR3 size: 16 residues. Deletions cut 5 bases from V and 1 base from J, with 15 bases between. DNA of the CDR3: TGTGCCAGCAGCCTAGGCCCGGAGCCTTCTGGAAACACCATATATTTT. As protein: CASSLGPEPSGNTIYF.

Only one count was recorded for this clone. The chain couples TRBV6-2 or TRBV6-3 to TRBJ2-7; weak D call: TRBD2 (5 bases). V lost 0 bases to trimming and J lost 4 bases, with 7 bases between them. Germline lookup yields CDR1 MNHEY and CDR2 SVGEGT. This CDR3 comprises 13 residues. CDR3 region: CASSYSRGYEQYF. CDR3 sequence (DNA): TGTGCCAGCAGTTACTCGAGAGGGTACGAGCAGTACTTC.

V is TRBV7-8 and J is TRBJ2-7; 7 bases align to TRBD1. The CDR3 is made up of 18 amino acids. V dropped 2 bases and J dropped 1; count of bases not matched to a gene: 14. Germline V lookup: CDR1 SGHVS, CDR2 FQNEAQ. The CDR3 reads CASSLRFLGDSLSYEQYF. The CDR3 DNA reads TGTGCCAGCAGCTTACGATTCCTTGGGGACAGCCTTTCCTACGAGCAGTACTTC.

Remarks on this clone: Germline and junction disagree at one end, which may indicate a read error. The chain joins TRBV7-9 to TRBJ1-1, with a tentative D call TRBD1 (5 bases). Per germline, CDR1 SEHNR and CDR2 FQNEAQ (reference sequence). There are 15 residues in the CDR3. The chain's CDR3 is CASSLAGGWNTEAFF. The CDR3 bases are TGTGCCAGCAGCCTAGCGGGGGGGTGGAACACTGAAGCTTTCTTT.

This clone has just one count. V gene TRBV10-2 combines with J gene TRBJ1-1; 9 nucleotides align to TRBD1. CDR1 WSHSY and CDR2 SAAADI come from the germline V gene. The CDR3 covers 15 residues. Trimming removed 3 bases from V and 4 bases from J; junction bases left unmatched: 6. Written as DNA, the CDR3 is TGCGCCAGCAGTGACAAGACAGGGGGGAGCACTGAAGCTTTCTTT. Amino acid sequence: CASSDKTGGSTEAFF.